The sample holds a few counts of the clone carrying this T cell receptor beta chain. TCRdb redid the calling of the RACE reads with MiXCR, one entry per CDR3 protein. The table has around 250,000 distinct CDR3 sequences, 7% to 10% seen once. The record originates from a study of human T cells and chemical hapten exposure. Time point described: pre-sensitization, week 0. Documented treatment: therapeutic diphenylcyclopropenone sensitization with weekly scalp DPC. Sequencing started from total RNA isolated from unfractionated whole blood. The CDR3 spans 14 residues. Trimming pared 4 bases from V and 0 bases from J, leaving 9 bases between. Looked up from germline, CDR1 is MGHDK and CDR2 is SYGVNS.

Material: whole blood, obtained in connection with sensitization to the hapten diphenylcyclopropenone (DPC). The V gene is TRBV25-1, the J gene TRBJ2-5; D ambiguous. The receptor comes from a woman aged 40 to 50 with alopecia areata. Some clones in this sample may be carry-over from other donors' samples. The CDR3 protein is CASSASVYQETQYF. CDR3 bases: TGTGCCAGCAGTGCCTCAGTTTACCAAGAGACCCAGTACTTC.